This entry concerns a single TCR beta chain. This clone was detected only a few times. It has no known antigen specificity. Base qualities are missing; no much larger clone stands one base away. This sample stems from a study of blood T cell repertoires in COVID-19 (dated by TCRdb to 2018 to 2020). Concerning the study at large: Collaborator samples came from the United States, Italy and Spain and covered acute and convalescent phases of COVID-19. Subjects who had been exposed to COVID-19, were actively infected with it, or had recovered from it provided the deeply sampled blood TCRbeta repertoires that made up the dataset. Nearly every sample came with metadata listing a de-identified subject ID, COVID-19 status, age in years and sex. Samples were obtained from the ongoing ImmuneRACE study (first 160 participants) and from about 1,300 subjects provided by 6 global collaborators. Where available, HLA class I and class II types were taken from metadata supplied by the sample provider and were not determined by assay-based typing. The repertoires were released in a freely available public database intended as a resource for research on the immune response to SARS-CoV-2. The material from the prospective study consisted of cDNA or gDNA derived from T cells, B-cell-depleted T cells, or PBMCs.

Enrolling through a virtual design, the prospective study's participants ranged in age from roughly 18 to 89 years and lived across roughly 24 United States geographic areas. Cohort assignment in the prospective study relied on participant-reported clinical history from a screening survey and a study questionnaire. Each participant in the prospective study had whole blood, serum and a nasopharyngeal or oropharyngeal swab collected by mobile phlebotomists. Additional blood draws and questionnaires over an approximately two-month period could optionally be provided by prospective study participants. Before DNA extraction, prospective study blood samples were shipped either frozen or at room temperature. The germline V gene supplies CDR1 SGDLS and CDR2 YYNGEE. The CDR3, from cysteine to phenylalanine, totals 15 residues. The kept DNA is CDR3 alone, 45 bases in frame from the first base. Deletion took 3 bases off V and 6 bases off J, with a span of 13 bases between the germline ends.

What the authors observed across the whole study: The amount of clinical and demographic metadata varied by source and participant and was provided uncurated.

TCRbeta CDR3 regions were amplified from genomic DNA using the immunoSEQ Assay, a bias-controlled multiplex PCR. Processing in the source paper ran as follows. Nucleated cell counts per sample were estimated from amplification of reference gene primers within the assay. Sequence reads were collapsed and filtered to measure the absolute abundance of every unique TCRbeta CDR3 rearrangement. Productive Simpson clonality was computed per sample as the square root of Simpson's diversity index over productive rearrangements. In its TCRdb copy, this immuneACCESS table keeps in-frame sequences only and misses some clones. Where compared with another copy, unresolved V genes explain less than half of these, and the others have no known cause. V and J calls and clone size follow that table, whereas D and trimming were derived from the DNA. The table for this sample lists approximately 210,000 clones; under 90% of them were counted only once. Clones ranked in the top ten supply 8% to 9.5% of the sample.

Sample: PBMCs or T cells enriched from blood (not recorded which). The chain employs TRBV9 and TRBJ1-6, and TRBD1 may be the D gene, going by 6 matching bases. The TCR sequence derives from a woman between 50 and 59 years old with acute COVID-19. The nucleotide sequence reads as follows: TGTGCCAGCAGCGCCGGGACACTTAGTAATTCACCCCTCCACTTT. The translation is CASSAGTLSNSPLHF. The reference TRBV9 and TRBJ1-6 proteins fill in what lies around the CDR3, so the full variable domain reads DSGVTQTPKHLITATGQRVTLRCSPRSGDLSVYWYQQSLDQGLQFLIQYYNGEERAKGNILERFSAQQFPDLHSELNLSSLELGDSALYFCASSAGTLSNSPLHFGNGTRLTVT.